This passage covers 3 T cell receptor beta chains from one sample sequenced in a study of vaccination effects on CD4 cells after COVID-19. Peptide-pool stimulation followed by sequencing identified expanded antigen-specific CD4+ clonotypes in the ViraFEST assay. Culture proceeded for nine to eleven days, and CD4+ T cells were then isolated. Participants each got two BNT162b2 or mRNA-1273 vaccine doses. These receptors lack a known antigen. Clones were read by immunoSEQ multiplex PCR, and TCRdb kept only the in-frame ones, dropping some. Found here are about 38,000 clones, roughly 79% of them singletons; the top ten hold 1.5% to 2.5%. Source: CD4+ T cells from PBMCs cultured with HCoV-NL63 spike peptides, taken after COVID-19 vaccination. These receptors all stem from a human donor who received a COVID-19 vaccine. Some clones in this sample may be carry-over from other donors' samples.

The chain couples TRBV6-4 to TRBJ2-3; D remains unclear. V was clipped by 8 bases and J by 2 bases, with 11 bases between them. The CDR3 has 13 residues. The germline gives CDR1 MRHNA, CDR2 SNTAGT. CDR3 protein: CASGVTPTDTQYF. The CDR3, as DNA: TGTGCCAGCGGCGTAACCCCCACAGATACGCAGTATTTT.

This chain links TRBV18 with TRBJ1-5; no definite D call. Germline values: CDR1 KGHSH, CDR2 LQKENI. This CDR3 is built from 14 residues. Trimming removed 5 bases at V and 0 bases at J, with 8 bases between. CDR3 nucleotides: TGTGCCAGCTCAGCAGAGTATAGCAATCAGCCCCAGCATTTT. Its protein is CASSAEYSNQPQHF.

The rearrangement uses TRBV6-5 and TRBJ1-2; tentative D call: TRBD1 (5 bases). V was cut by 8 bases and J by 7 bases, with 17 bases left in between. The CDR3 sequence is 13 residues long. Germline values: CDR1 MNHEY, CDR2 SVGAGI. The CDR3 nucleotides are TGTGCCAGCGCACAGGCGAGCCCAGGTGGCTACACCTTC. It codes for CASAQASPGGYTF.